The table lists the clone carrying this TCR beta chain with a count of one. Antigen: not known. From the roughly 110-subject validation cohort, which was separate from the roughly 680-subject first cohort, the donors were drawn. This entry belongs to a study of cytomegalovirus exposure and HLA in healthy donors. The wider study: The roughly 120 validation repertoires, a later analysis reported, used the same platform as the approximately 700 first-cohort repertoires. Study-wide results and limits: Most TCR sequences were rare, but some public TCRs occurred in many donors. Reports described diagnosis of cytomegalovirus status by the classifier as highly specific and sensitive.

The method was immunoSEQ multiplex PCR; TCRdb's version includes in-frame clones alone and lacks a portion of them. There are about 130,000 clones in the sample; 94% occur only once, and over 1.5% lies in the top ten. Germline CDR1 SGHRS, CDR2 YFSETQ. The CDR3 contains 15 residues. Trimming pared 2 bases from V and 7 bases from J, leaving 18 bases between. The chain has TRBV5-1 and TRBJ2-5; D perhaps matches TRBD1 (6 bases). The material sequenced was PBMCs. The receptor comes from a young man in good health and CMV-seropositive. The CDR3 sequence is CASSFVAGTPGTQYF. The DNA of the CDR3 is TGCGCCAGCAGCTTTGTTGCCGGGACACCAGGGACCCAGTACTTC.